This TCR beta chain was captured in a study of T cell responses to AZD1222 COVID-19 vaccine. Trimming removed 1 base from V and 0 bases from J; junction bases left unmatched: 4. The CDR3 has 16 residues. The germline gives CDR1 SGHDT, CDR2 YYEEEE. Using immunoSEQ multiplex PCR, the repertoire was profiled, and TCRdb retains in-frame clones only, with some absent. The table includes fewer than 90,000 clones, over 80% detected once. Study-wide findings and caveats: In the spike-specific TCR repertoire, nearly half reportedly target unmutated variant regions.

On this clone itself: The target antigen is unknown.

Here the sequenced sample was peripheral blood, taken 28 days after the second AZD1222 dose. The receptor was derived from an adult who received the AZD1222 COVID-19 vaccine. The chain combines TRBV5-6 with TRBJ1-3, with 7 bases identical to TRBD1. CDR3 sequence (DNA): TGTGCCAGCAGCTTGTGGGGACAGACCTCTGGAAACACCATATATTTT. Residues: CASSLWGQTSGNTIYF.